These 14 T cell receptor beta chains were all obtained from the same sample, sequenced in a study of monozygotic twins with inflammatory bowel disease. TCRdb reanalyzed the 5' RACE reads and collapses them to one entry per CDR3 protein, without DNA. This sample contains under 130,000 distinct CDR3 sequences. Sequenced material: blood. Every receptor here comes from a human donor with ulcerative colitis or Crohn's disease, or a healthy co-twin of an affected twin (not recorded which).

The chain carries TRBV4-2 and TRBJ2-5. Germline-derived CDR1 and CDR2 are LGHNA and YNFKEQ. CDR3 size: 13 residues. The CDR3 reads CASSQTGQETQYF.

The CDR3 is CASTRTSVYEQYF. V gene TRBV7-2 combines with J gene TRBJ2-7; without DNA, the TCRdb call of TRBD2 cannot be checked. This CDR3 is built from 13 residues. In germline, CDR1 is SGHTA, CDR2 FQGNSA. Variable domain in full (rest from reference TRBV7-2 and TRBJ2-7): GAGVSQSPSNKVTEKGKDVELRCDPISGHTALYWYRQSLGQGLEFLIYFQGNSAPDKSGLPSDRFSAERTGGSVSTLTIQRTQQEDSAVYLCASTRTSVYEQYFGPGTRLTVT.

The V and J genes are TRBV10-3 and TRBJ2-1; the TCRdb call, TRBD1, lacks DNA for checking. Germline V gives CDR1 ENHRY, CDR2 SYGVKD. The CDR3 is 14 amino acids. This CDR3 is CAASGTETYNEQFF.

The genes are TRBV28 and TRBJ1-2. Germline assignment: CDR1 MDHEN and CDR2 SYDVKM. CDR3 length: 12 amino acids. This CDR3 is CASSPRVGGYTF.

The chain employs TRBV5-6 and TRBJ2-2; TCRdb indicates TRBD2, and absent DNA this call remains unverified. The CDR3 has 17 residues. Germline values: CDR1 SGHDT, CDR2 YYEEEE. The CDR3 here is CASSLAMGEFNTGELFF.

This sequence joins TRBV7-9 and TRBJ2-1; the D gene TCRdb calls, TRBD2, cannot be checked with no DNA. CDR1 is SEHNR, CDR2 FQNEAQ, per germline (reference sequence). The CDR3 loop spans 15 amino acids. CDR3 loop: CASSLIIVARDEQFF.

The gene calls are TRBV5-5 and TRBJ1-5; TCRdb picks TRBD1, but there is no DNA to check that call. Germline assignment: CDR1 SGHKS and CDR2 YYEKEE (reference sequence). The CDR3 contains 16 residues. The CDR3 region is CASSFYKTGVAQPQHF.

This chain links TRBV29-1 with TRBJ2-3; TCRdb outputs TRBD2, but without DNA this stays unchecked. Germline CDR1 is SQVTM and CDR2 is ANQGSEA. The CDR3 length is 13 residues. CDR3 loop: CSVLAASTDTQYF.

The chain links TRBV5-1 to TRBJ2-5; TCRdb outputs TRBD2, but without DNA this stays unchecked. This CDR3 has 17 residues. In germline, CDR1 is SGHRS, CDR2 YFSETQ. This CDR3 is CASSLGARTSREETQYF.

The V and J genes are TRBV20-1 and TRBJ2-7; checking the TCRdb D call of TRBD2 is not possible without DNA. The CDR3 length is 15 residues. Germline CDR1 and CDR2: DFQATT and SNEGSKA (reference sequence). The CDR3 sequence: CSPAQPGLENYEQYF.

The V call is TRBV5-6, the J call TRBJ1-4; TCRdb's D call, TRBD1, is unchecked because there is no DNA. The CDR3 is 14 amino acids. The V gene's germline CDR1 is SGHDT and CDR2 YYEEEE. The chain's CDR3 is CASSVTGAGEKLFF.

The chain employs TRBV29-1 and TRBJ2-1. Germline assignment: CDR1 SQVTM and CDR2 ANQGSEA. This CDR3 region has 11 residues. CDR3 amino acids: CSVDSYNEQFF.

The V gene is TRBV6-1, the J gene TRBJ1-6; TCRdb picks TRBD1, but there is no DNA to check that call. The CDR3 contains 12 residues. Germline-derived CDR1 and CDR2 are MNHNS and SASEGT. The CDR3: CTSNGGNSPLHF.

The gene calls are TRBV20-1 and TRBJ2-7; no DNA is available, so the TRBD1 call from TCRdb remains unchecked. The CDR3 runs to 16 residues. CDR1 is DFQATT and CDR2 is SNEGSKA in the germline V gene (reference sequence). CDR3 region: CSAPPLGETNLRGQYF.